The 5 T cell receptor beta chains reported below all come from one sample, sequenced in a study of blood T cell repertoires in COVID-19. TCRdb's table, derived via immunoSEQ multiplex PCR, lists solely in-frame clones and lacks some. The data hold 60,000 to 65,000 clones, with over 80% observed a single time. Material: peripheral blood. The receptors originated from a human donor with active COVID-19. The donor label of this sample is uncertain.

The J gene is TRBJ2-1, the V gene TRBV15; TRBD2 matches at 8 bases. Germline CDR1 LNHNV, CDR2 YYDKDF (reference sequence). With 0 bases clipped from V and 9 bases from J, the junction kept 16 bases outside the gene matches. The CDR3 runs 18 residues. The CDR3 is CATSRDSNTGTSSVEQFF. The DNA of the CDR3 is TGTGCCACCAGCAGAGATTCAAACACCGGGACTAGTTCGGTTGAGCAGTTCTTC.

This clone was detected only once. The chain employs TRBV6-5 and TRBJ2-3; TRBD2 aligns across 11 bases. The CDR3 spans 13 residues. Trimming cost V 7 bases and J 4 bases; bases outside gene matches: 1. The germline CDR1 and CDR2 sequences are MNHEY and SVGAGI. CDR3: CASNSGRADTQYF. The DNA of the CDR3 is TGTGCCAGCAATAGCGGGAGGGCAGATACGCAGTATTTT.

This clone came up a few times. V usage is TRBV2 and J usage is TRBJ2-5; a weak D match, TRBD2 (6 bases). Trimming stripped 6 bases from V and 3 bases from J, with 20 bases between. The CDR3 has 16 amino acids. Germline V gives CDR1 SNHLY, CDR2 FYNNEI. The CDR3 protein is CASSVGLMGGKETQYF. As DNA, the CDR3 is TGTGCCAGCAGCGTGGGTCTAATGGGGGGTAAAGAGACCCAGTACTTC.

This clone was seen only once. V and J are TRBV30 and TRBJ2-1, with 8 bases aligning to TRBD2. CDR3 length: 15 residues. Germline V lookup: CDR1 GTSNPN, CDR2 SVGIG (reference sequence). V was clipped by 1 base and J by 4 bases; unmatched bases: 6. The CDR3 DNA sequence: TGTGCCTGGAGTGCAGACACTAGCGGTTACAATGAGCAGTTCTTC. It encodes CAWSADTSGYNEQFF.

The chain recombines TRBV18 with TRBJ2-1; perhaps TRBD2 as D (5 bases). This CDR3 has 14 amino acids. V dropped 3 bases and J dropped 1 base, with 7 bases sitting between them. CDR1 is KGHSH, CDR2 LQKENI, per germline. CDR3 loop: CASSPPGSYNEQFF. The DNA for the CDR3 is TGTGCCAGCTCACCCCCGGGGTCCTACAATGAGCAGTTCTTC.